The 29 T cell receptor beta chains below were found in one sample sequenced in a study of blood T cell repertoires in COVID-19. TCRdb keeps only in-frame clones here, not all; method: immunoSEQ multiplex PCR. Among 200,000 to 300,000 clones listed, 80% to 90% were seen once. The sample taken for sequencing was peripheral blood. The source is a woman aged 40 to 49 with acute or convalescent COVID-19.

The chain uses TRBV12-3 or TRBV12-4 and TRBJ1-5; unclear D gene. V gave up 5 bases and J gave up 9 bases, with 11 bases separating them. This CDR3 contains 12 residues. The CDR3 sequence is CASSEGSRPQHF. The CDR3 DNA sequence: TGTGCCAGCAGTGAGGGAAGTCGGCCCCAGCATTTT.

The chain couples TRBV29-1 to TRBJ1-4; 7 bases map to TRBD1. CDR1 is SQVTM, CDR2 ANQGSEA, per germline. The CDR3 is 14 amino acids. J was trimmed by 2 bases and V by 7 bases; bases with no gene match: 7. Here the CDR3 DNA reads TGCAGCGCAAGGCCGGGACAGACTAATGAAAAACTGTTTTTT. Its protein product is CSARPGQTNEKLFF. The variable domain in full, completed from reference TRBV29-1 and TRBJ1-4, reads SAVISQKPSRDICQRGTSLTIQCQVDSQVTMMFWYRQQPGQSLTLIATANQGSEATYESGFVIDKFPISRPNLTFSTLTVSNMSPEDSSIYLCSARPGQTNEKLFFGSGTQLSVL.

The chain carries TRBV11-2 and TRBJ2-2; the D gene is possibly TRBD2 (6 bases). The CDR3 covers 15 residues. Germline loops: CDR1 SGHAT, CDR2 FQNNGV. V was pared by 0 bases and J by 7 bases, with 12 bases between. The CDR3 loop reads CASSLERDLVGELFF. Written as DNA, the CDR3 is TGTGCCAGCAGCTTAGAGCGGGACCTCGTCGGGGAGCTGTTTTTT.

The chain joins TRBV3-1 (or the pseudogene TRBV3-2) to TRBJ1-1; D unclear. V was pared by 4 bases and J by 4 bases, with 16 bases between. Germline V lookup: CDR1 LGHDT, CDR2 YNNKEL (reference sequence). This CDR3 is built from 15 residues. Here the CDR3 DNA reads TGTGCCAGCAGCCTTTCGACCCCCCGGAGCACTGAAGCTTTCTTT. Translation gives CASSLSTPRSTEAFF.

The V gene is TRBV10-2, the J gene TRBJ1-5; possibly TRBD1 for D (6 bases). Per the germline V gene, CDR1 is WSHSY and CDR2 is SAAADI. The CDR3 consists of 13 residues. Trimming cost V 6 bases and J 4 bases, with 10 bases left between them. As DNA, the CDR3 is TGCGCCAGCAGAAACAGGGCTAATCAGCCCCAGCATTTT. Translated, it gives CASRNRANQPQHF.

The V call is TRBV2, the J call TRBJ1-6; 11 bases match TRBD1. The germline gives CDR1 SNHLY, CDR2 FYNNEI. The CDR3 length is 15 residues. V dropped 5 bases and J dropped 12; count of bases not matched to a gene: 9. This CDR3 reads CASSTDRGHGEPLHF. CDR3 bases: TGTGCCAGCAGTACGGACAGGGGGCACGGGGAACCCCTCCACTTT. Combining the CDR3 with reference TRBV2 and TRBJ1-6 gives the whole variable domain EPEVTQTPSHQVTQMGQEVILRCVPISNHLYFYWYRQILGQKVEFLVSFYNNEISEKSEIFDDQFSVERPDGSNFTLKIRSTKLEDSAMYFCASSTDRGHGEPLHFGNGTRLTVT.

The chain couples TRBV9 to TRBJ2-5; D is possibly TRBD2 (7 bases). Trimming shortened V by 5 bases and J by 2 bases, and 19 bases separated the two germline ends. Germline CDR1 and CDR2: SGDLS and YYNGEE. This CDR3 spans 16 amino acids. CDR3 residues: CASSPPGGGGQETQYF. The CDR3 coding sequence is TGTGCCAGCAGTCCTCCGGGGGGCGGGGGACAAGAGACCCAGTACTTC.

The rearrangement joins TRBV14 to TRBJ2-1; TRBD2 aligns across 11 bases. V lost 5 bases, J lost 9 bases, and 6 bases stayed unmatched. The CDR3 covers 14 residues. CDR1 SGHDN and CDR2 FVKESK come from the germline V gene. CDR3 nucleotides: TGTGCCAGCAGCTTCACTAGCGGGGGAACTGAGCAGTTCTTC. This gives the protein CASSFTSGGTEQFF.

This chain links TRBV5-1 with TRBJ1-1, with TRBD1 identical over 8 bases. V was pared by 0 bases and J by 4 bases, with 5 bases of the junction left unmatched. Germline assignment: CDR1 SGHRS and CDR2 YFSETQ. This CDR3 has 15 residues. CDR3 loop: CASSLEDRAFTEAFF. CDR3 sequence (DNA): TGCGCCAGCAGCTTGGAGGACAGGGCTTTCACTGAAGCTTTCTTT.

The rearrangement joins TRBV5-1 to TRBJ2-2; the D gene is possibly TRBD2 (5 bases). The germline CDR1 and CDR2 sequences are SGHRS and YFSETQ. V was pared by 5 bases and J by 6 bases, with 11 bases between. CDR3 length: 13 amino acids. The CDR3 is CASSQRGAGELFF. In nucleotides, the CDR3 is TGCGCCAGCAGTCAACGGGGAGCCGGGGAGCTGTTTTTT. Complete variable domain (other parts from reference TRBV5-1 and TRBJ2-2): KAGVTQTPRYLIKTRGQQVTLSCSPISGHRSVSWYQQTPGQGLQFLFEYFSETQRNKGNFPGRFSGRQFSNSRSEMNVSTLELGDSALYLCASSQRGAGELFFGEGSRLTVL.

The chain employs TRBV5-6 and TRBJ1-5; 9 bases map to TRBD1. This CDR3 region has 15 residues. The J segment lost 5 bases and the V segment lost 4 bases, leaving 7 bases of the junction unmatched. CDR1 is SGHDT, CDR2 YYEEEE, per germline. The CDR3 DNA is TGTGCCAGCAGCCGATCCGGGACAGGGTATCAGCCCCAGCATTTT. Amino acid sequence: CASSRSGTGYQPQHF.

This clone was seen only once. The chain couples TRBV7-3 to TRBJ2-1, with unresolved D. Germline V CDR1 and CDR2: SGHTA, FQGTGA. Deletions cut 2 bases from V and 5 bases from J, with 13 bases between. The length of the CDR3 is 15 residues. CDR3 protein: CASSLGASWHNEQFF. The DNA of the CDR3 is TGTGCCAGCAGCTTAGGAGCCTCTTGGCACAATGAGCAGTTCTTC. Supplemented by reference TRBV7-3 and TRBJ2-1, the full variable domain reads GAGVSQTPSNKVTEKGKYVELRCDPISGHTALYWYRQSLGQGPEFLIYFQGTGAADDSGLPNDRFFAVRPEGSVSTLKIQRTERGDSAVYLCASSLGASWHNEQFFGPGTRLTVL.

In this sample, this clone turned up a few times. The V call is TRBV4-1, the J call TRBJ1-2; 7 bases map to TRBD1. CDR3 length: 15 amino acids. The junction had 6 bases not matched to a gene; V was cut back by 1 base and J by 4 bases. CDR1 MGHRA and CDR2 YSYEKL come from the germline V gene. CDR3 nucleotides: TGCGCCAGCAGCCAAGGAACAGGGGTGAGCTATGGCTACACCTTC. It specifies CASSQGTGVSYGYTF.

The J gene is TRBJ2-1, the V gene TRBV9; 8 nucleotides line up with TRBD2. J lost 2 bases, V lost 3 bases, and 7 bases had no gene match. The CDR3 is 16 amino acids. The V gene's germline CDR1 is SGDLS and CDR2 YYNGEE. The CDR3 DNA sequence: TGTGCCAGCAGCGATGGACTAGCCGGAACCTACAATGAGCAGTTCTTC. It translates to CASSDGLAGTYNEQFF.

The gene calls are TRBV18 and TRBJ1-3; 9 bases agree with TRBD1. This CDR3 contains 17 residues. CDR1 and CDR2 from the germline V gene are KGHSH and LQKENI. The ends lost 3 bases at V and 0 bases at J; junction bases unmatched: 6. In DNA form, the CDR3 reads TGTGCCAGCTCACCCACCTGGACAGGGGACTCTGGAAACACCATATATTTT. Encoded protein: CASSPTWTGDSGNTIYF.

The V call is TRBV2, the J call TRBJ1-2; 8 bases line up with TRBD1. Losses at the gene ends were 10 bases for V and 3 bases for J; bases not matched to a gene: 4. The CDR3 totals 12 residues. CDR1 is SNHLY and CDR2 is FYNNEI in the germline V gene. The CDR3: CATGQGDYGYTF. As DNA, the CDR3 is TGTGCCACAGGACAGGGTGACTATGGCTACACCTTC.

V and J are TRBV9 and TRBJ2-5, with D perhaps TRBD2 (5 bases). CDR1 and CDR2 from the germline V gene are SGDLS and YYNGEE. With 2 bases removed from V and 5 bases from J, the gap between germline ends came to 13 bases. This CDR3 contains 14 residues. Written as DNA, the CDR3 is TGTGCCAGCAGCGTTGCCCTCTCGGGGGAGACCCAGTACTTC. This translates into CASSVALSGETQYF.

This clone has just a few counts. The chain recombines TRBV18 with TRBJ2-7, with D unresolved. Germline values: CDR1 KGHSH, CDR2 LQKENI. Trimming stripped 3 bases from V and 0 bases from J, with 3 bases between. The CDR3 extends over 12 amino acids. The CDR3 DNA is TGTGCCAGCTCACCTAGCTCCTACGAGCAGTACGTC. Its translation is CASSPSSYEQYV.

The rearrangement uses TRBV10-3 and TRBJ2-2; the match to TRBD1 covers 9 bases. This CDR3 spans 14 amino acids. Germline assignment: CDR1 ENHRY and CDR2 SYGVKD. V lost 2 bases to trimming and J lost 6 bases; unmatched junction nucleotides: 1. The CDR3 is CAISETGGPGELFF. The CDR3, as DNA: TGTGCCATCAGTGAGACAGGGGGCCCCGGGGAGCTGTTTTTT.

This chain uses TRBV6-6 with TRBJ1-5; 7 bases line up with TRBD1. The V gene's germline CDR1 is MNHNY and CDR2 SVGAGI (reference sequence). Trimming took 0 bases from V and 9 from J; bases not matched to a gene: 8. This CDR3 is 15 amino acids long. In nucleotides, the CDR3 is TGTGCCAGCAGTTACTCGTCAGGGGGTCCCGGGCCCCAGCATTTT. Amino acid sequence: CASSYSSGGPGPQHF.

The genes are TRBV2 and TRBJ1-1; D is unresolved. Germline CDR1 SNHLY, CDR2 FYNNEI. The CDR3 extends over 13 amino acids. With 0 bases removed from V and 3 bases from J, the gap between germline ends came to 5 bases. The CDR3 loop is CASSEASYTEAFF. DNA of the CDR3: TGTGCCAGCAGTGAAGCGTCGTACACTGAAGCTTTCTTT.

The chain has TRBV11-1 and TRBJ1-2; tentatively, D is TRBD1 (5 bases). This CDR3 spans 13 amino acids. Germline CDR1 is SGHAT and CDR2 is FQDESV (reference sequence). The V end lost 3 bases, the J end lost 3 bases, and 8 bases lay between the germline ends. The CDR3 spells CASSFGGDYGYTF. The CDR3 DNA reads TGTGCCAGCAGCTTTGGAGGGGACTATGGCTACACCTTC.

The gene calls are TRBV6-6 and TRBJ2-3; 11 nucleotides align to TRBD2. Germline V gene lookup returns CDR1 MNHNY and CDR2 SVGAGI (reference sequence). CDR3 length equals 16 residues. V was clipped by 2 bases and J by 5 bases; unmatched bases: 6. CDR3 nucleotides: TGTGCCAGCAGTTACGTAGCGGGGGGGGTGCGAGATACGCAGTATTTT. Its protein is CASSYVAGGVRDTQYF.

The chain uses TRBV9 and TRBJ1-3; TRBD1 is a possible D gene (6 bases). CDR1 and CDR2 (germline): SGDLS, YYNGEE. This CDR3 contains 15 residues. V lost 4 bases to trimming and J lost 9 bases, with 20 bases between them. The CDR3 sequence is CASSPRGGPGITIYF. The CDR3 DNA reads as TGTGCCAGCAGCCCCCGGGGGGGGCCTGGGATCACCATATATTTT.

V and J are TRBV5-6 and TRBJ1-1; 9 bases align to TRBD1. J lost 3 bases, V lost 5 bases, and 17 bases had no gene match. Germline CDR1 and CDR2: SGHDT and YYEEEE. This CDR3 spans 18 amino acids. CDR3 nucleotide sequence: TGTGCCAGCAGAGGCCGCGTCCCGGGACAGGGTTCAGACACTGAAGCTTTCTTT. Its translation is CASRGRVPGQGSDTEAFF.

V and J are TRBV5-5 and TRBJ1-1; D gene unclear. Germline lookup yields CDR1 SGHKS and CDR2 YYEKEE (reference sequence). The CDR3 covers 14 residues. V was pared by 2 bases and J by 0 bases, with 8 bases between. Written as DNA, the CDR3 is TGTGCCAGCAGCTTCCTACAGCTGAACACTGAAGCTTTCTTT. Translated: CASSFLQLNTEAFF.

J is TRBJ2-3 and V is TRBV15, with 8 positions matching TRBD2. Trimming at V came to 2 bases and at J to 5 bases, leaving 15 bases not matched to a gene. The CDR3 consists of 18 residues. Looked up from germline, CDR1 is LNHNV and CDR2 is YYDKDF (reference sequence). The CDR3 DNA is TGTGCCACCAGCAGATCCGGGACTAGATTAGGCAGCGTAGATACGCAGTATTTT. Translation gives CATSRSGTRLGSVDTQYF.

The chain links TRBV5-6 to TRBJ1-2; no clear D gene. The germline V and J ends were trimmed by 3 bases and 8 bases, with 17 bases remaining between them. CDR3 size: 14 residues. Looked up from germline, CDR1 is SGHDT and CDR2 is YYEEEE. The CDR3 loop reads CASSYDSPLGGYTF. The CDR3 DNA follows: TGTGCCAGCAGCTACGATAGTCCGCTCGGGGGCTACACCTTC.

This rearrangement joins TRBV5-6 to TRBJ1-6, with a possible D match to TRBD1 (6 bases). Germline-derived CDR1 and CDR2 are SGHDT and YYEEEE. V lost 3 bases and J lost 0, with 13 bases in between. This CDR3 comprises 17 residues. The CDR3 loop is CASSSGHQGSYNSPLHF. Here the CDR3 DNA reads TGTGCCAGCAGCTCGGGACATCAGGGCTCCTATAATTCACCCCTCCACTTT. The whole variable domain, filled in from reference TRBV5-6 and TRBJ1-6, reads DAGVTQSPTHLIKTRGQQVTLRCSPKSGHDTVSWYQQALGQGPQFIFQYYEEEERQRGNFPDRFSGHQFPNYSSELNVNALLLGDSALYLCASSSGHQGSYNSPLHFGNGTRLTVT.